A selection of T cell receptor beta chains follows, all from one sample in a study of blood T cell repertoires in COVID-19. Assay: immunoSEQ multiplex PCR; the TCRdb copy retains only in-frame clones and omits some. The table lists fewer than 300,000 clones, around nine tenths of them singletons. The sample taken for sequencing was peripheral blood. These TCRs come from a man aged 30-40 years with acute or convalescent COVID-19. Each CDR3 is given with its conserved first and last residue. Rows give clone size only sometimes, using once, few, many, or a class for an expanded clone.

V | size | CDR3
TRBV5-1 | . | CASSRLAGEGEQFF
TRBV18 | . | CASSPSTQGADQPQHF
TRBV24-1 | . | CATPARDGGYGYTF
TRBV7-3 | . | CASSQTSGPGYEQFF
TRBV7-8 | . | CASSLGGKTGELFF
TRBV18 | . | CASSTQHGDYYITDTQYF
TRBV7-2 | once | CASSLAFAGVVPLFF
TRBV30 | . | CAWSKGGQGTYEQYF
TRBV14 | once | CASSQDVWLDGYTF
TRBV30 | . | CAWSHSAEAFF
TRBV5-6 | . | CASSSGQGVTEAFF
TRBV28 | . | CASRKSVAGDYTQYF
TRBV19 | . | CASTTGVWPVDTGELFF
TRBV19 | . | CASSLSPGMERWNTEAFF
TRBV6-1 | . | CASSESIRRRGTEAFF
TRBV5-3 | . | CARSFLPGHKLLYRGYTF
TRBV10-2 | few | CASRLGTVSNQPQHF
TRBV3-1/TRBV3-2 | . | CASSHSLATYEQYF
TRBV5-1 | . | CASRPAGGYGSPLHF
TRBV19 | . | CASSHNRASDVGTQYF
TRBV6-5 | . | CASRSTGNYQPQHF
TRBV21-1 | . | CASSKGPQRVTYEQYF
TRBV7-9 | . | CASRSGQRSYEQYF
TRBV7-2 | . | CASSERQGMAEAFF
TRBV10-2 | . | CASRDRVNAGNTIYF
TRBV19 | . | CASSPDRRRNTEAFF
TRBV28 | . | CASSAGGVLNEKLFF
TRBV25-1 | once | CASSPPGTSYEQYF
TRBV6-4 | . | CASSAGLAGGPYNEQFF
TRBV7-2 | . | CASSLGHHSTDTQYF
TRBV14 | . | CASSNYANTGELFF
TRBV19 | . | CASSRTGGAPGANVLTF
TRBV18 | . | CASSPRQGSSYNSPLHF
TRBV2 | . | CAIKTAKAPYEQYF
TRBV28 | . | CASSPFGETQYF
TRBV29-1 | . | CSVVMGATEAFF
TRBV5-4 | once | CASSLVGLQGEKLFF
TRBV5-5 | . | CASSLGGTGKFEQYF
TRBV28 | . | CASRPGNREKLFF
TRBV5-4 | . | CASSLAGGADETQYF